Presented here are 15 T cell receptor beta chains from one specimen sequenced in a study of blood T cell repertoires in COVID-19. Data came from immunoSEQ multiplex PCR; TCRdb stores just in-frame clones and leaves some out. The sample contains approximately 90,000 clones, more than 75% of which appear only once. Sequencing input: peripheral blood. Every receptor here comes from a human donor in a cohort sampled during active COVID-19.

V is TRBV3-1 (or the pseudogene TRBV3-2) and J is TRBJ1-1; D unclear. The CDR3 runs to 14 residues. Germline CDR1 is LGHDT and CDR2 is YNNKEL (reference sequence). V lost 4 bases and J lost 1, with 10 bases in between. As DNA, the CDR3 is TGTGCCAGCAGCCGCCGGGGTGGGAACACTGAAGCTTTCTTT. Protein: CASSRRGGNTEAFF.

The chain carries TRBV2 and TRBJ1-1; no reliable D call. V lost 7 bases and J lost 10, with 13 bases in between. The CDR3 has 11 amino acids. CDR1 is SNHLY and CDR2 is FYNNEI in the germline V gene. CDR3: CASTNPGGAFF. CDR3 DNA: TGTGCCAGCACCAACCCCGGAGGAGCTTTCTTT.

The table lists this clone with a few counts. The chain joins TRBV13 to TRBJ1-6; 7 positions agree with TRBD1. V shed 0 bases and J 10 bases; nucleotides not matched to a gene: 3. There are 14 residues in the CDR3. Germline CDR1 is PRHDT and CDR2 is FYEKMQ (reference sequence). As DNA, the CDR3 is TGTGCCAGCAGCTTAGGCAGGGGACAGTCACCCCTCCACTTT. Amino acid sequence: CASSLGRGQSPLHF.

This clone was seen a few times. The chain joins TRBV7-2 to TRBJ1-1; possible D gene TRBD1, 6 bases. The germline CDR1 and CDR2 sequences are SGHTA and FQGNSA. V gave up 2 bases and J gave up 0 bases, with 7 bases separating them. This CDR3 region has 14 residues. CDR3 coding DNA: TGTGCCAGCAGCTTACAGGGGTTGAACACTGAAGCTTTCTTT. Encoded protein: CASSLQGLNTEAFF.

The chain couples TRBV5-4 to TRBJ2-1; TRBD1 matches 9 bases. The V gene end was trimmed by 4 bases and the J gene end by 14 bases; junction bases not matched to a gene: 19. CDR3 length: 16 residues. The germline gives CDR1 SGHNT, CDR2 YYREEE (reference sequence). CDR3 residues: CASSQATGTGLGWEFF. DNA for the CDR3: TGTGCCAGCAGCCAAGCGACCGGGACAGGGCTGGGGTGGGAGTTCTTC.

The chain links TRBV5-1 to TRBJ1-6; a possible D gene is TRBD1 (6 bases). Germline lookup yields CDR1 SGHRS and CDR2 YFSETQ. V was pared by 0 bases and J by 10 bases, with 17 bases between. The CDR3 is 16 amino acids. The CDR3 coding sequence is TGCGCCAGCAGCTTGGGTCACAGGGATAATTTCTCACCCCTCCACTTT. It translates to CASSLGHRDNFSPLHF.

The chain uses TRBV6-5 and TRBJ1-1; a possible D gene is TRBD1 (6 bases). This CDR3 contains 14 residues. V was pared by 2 bases and J by 1 base, with 8 bases between. Germline values: CDR1 MNHEY, CDR2 SVGAGI. CDR3 residues: CASSYGRGNTEAFF. The CDR3 bases are TGTGCCAGCAGTTACGGCAGGGGGAACACTGAAGCTTTCTTT.

V is TRBV29-1 and J is TRBJ1-4, with D possibly TRBD1 on 6 matching bases. Germline V CDR1 and CDR2: SQVTM, ANQGSEA. The CDR3 has 13 residues. V shed 5 bases and J shed 7 bases, with 14 bases lying between them. The CDR3 protein is CSVIRGTTEKLFF. The CDR3 DNA is TGCAGCGTTATCAGGGGAACAACTGAAAAACTGTTTTTT. Drawing the rest from reference TRBV29-1 and TRBJ1-4, the complete variable domain is SAVISQKPSRDICQRGTSLTIQCQVDSQVTMMFWYRQQPGQSLTLIATANQGSEATYESGFVIDKFPISRPNLTFSTLTVSNMSPEDSSIYLCSVIRGTTEKLFFGSGTQLSVL.

The V gene is TRBV6-6, the J gene TRBJ2-7, with 8 bases aligning to TRBD1. This CDR3 spans 14 amino acids. Looked up from germline, CDR1 is MNHNY and CDR2 is SVGAGI (reference sequence). V lost 7 bases, J lost 3 bases, and 8 bases stayed unmatched. This CDR3 reads CASTSTGANYEQYF. The CDR3 coding sequence is TGTGCCAGCACCTCGACAGGGGCTAACTACGAGCAGTACTTC.

This rearrangement joins TRBV21-1 to TRBJ1-1; TRBD1, the D gene given by the table, was not confirmed from the DNA. TRBV21-1 represents a pseudogene. This CDR3 contains 14 residues. CDR3 sequence (DNA): TGTGCCAGCAGCCAGGACAGTCAGAACACTGAAGCTTTCTTT. Residues: CASSQDSQNTEAFF.

This clone appeared a single time. The V gene is TRBV7-2, the J gene TRBJ1-2, with TRBD1 matching 10 bases. The V gene's germline CDR1 is SGHTA and CDR2 FQGNSA. CDR3 length: 15 amino acids. V shed 3 bases and J 4 bases; nucleotides not matched to a gene: 5. The CDR3 DNA follows: TGTGCCAGCAGCTTCCGGGACAGGGGCAGCTATGGCTACACCTTC. It translates to CASSFRDRGSYGYTF.

The chain carries TRBV12-3 or TRBV12-4 and TRBJ1-5; no clear D. The CDR3 spans 13 residues. Trimming stripped 6 bases from V and 0 bases from J, with 6 bases between. The CDR3 DNA follows: TGTGCCAGCAGCCTTAGTAGCAATCAGCCCCAGCATTTT. Protein product: CASSLSSNQPQHF.

The chain uses TRBV12-3 or TRBV12-4 and TRBJ1-4, with D maybe TRBD1 (6 bases). CDR3 length equals 13 residues. Trimming shortened V by 7 bases and J by 8 bases, and 14 bases separated the two germline ends. This CDR3 is CASTYRVREKLFF. CDR3 coding DNA: TGTGCCAGCACCTACAGGGTTCGAGAAAAACTGTTTTTT.

The chain combines TRBV6-5 with TRBJ2-7; 7 positions match TRBD1. The CDR3 runs to 13 residues. Germline V gene data show CDR1 as MNHEY and CDR2 as SVGAGI. V shed 8 bases and J 3 bases; nucleotides not matched to a gene: 7. For the CDR3, the DNA is TGTGCCAGCGGCCTTACAGGGGACTACGAGCAGTACTTC. This codes for CASGLTGDYEQYF.

The chain links TRBV7-3 to TRBJ2-5, with TRBD2 identical over 8 bases. The CDR3 is 16 amino acids. V dropped 3 bases and J dropped 5; count of bases not matched to a gene: 11. Germline V gene lookup returns CDR1 SGHTA and CDR2 FQGTGA. CDR3 coding DNA: TGTGCCAGCAGCTTCGGGCTAAGCGGGGGACGGGAGACCCAGTACTTC. This gives the protein CASSFGLSGGRETQYF. Together with reference TRBV7-3 and TRBJ2-5, the CDR3 gives the full variable domain: GAGVSQTPSNKVTEKGKYVELRCDPISGHTALYWYRQSLGQGPEFLIYFQGTGAADDSGLPNDRFFAVRPEGSVSTLKIQRTERGDSAVYLCASSFGLSGGRETQYFGPGTRLLVL.